These 18 T cell receptor beta chains were sequenced from one sample in a study of metastatic and nonmetastatic thyroid tumors. TCRdb re-clonotyped the PCR reads via MiXCR. Among almost 85,000 clones listed, around an eighth were seen once. Every patient underwent thyroid surgery untreated. Sequenced sample: tumor tissue. The receptor set was obtained from a female donor with papillary thyroid cancer or a benign thyroid nodule (not recorded which). Some clones in this sample may be carry-over from other donors' samples.

This clone was recorded at least ten times. The V and J genes are TRBV18 and TRBJ2-3; 10 bases align to TRBD1. This CDR3 is built from 17 residues. J gave up 2 bases and V 3 bases, and 8 bases lay outside the gene matches. Germline V gene sequence: CDR1 KGHSH, CDR2 LQKENI. CDR3 DNA: TGTGCCAGCTCACCCAAAGGGGGGACAGGGGCCACAGATACGCAGTATTTT. It is translated as CASSPKGGTGATDTQYF.

Concerning this clone: Since no conserved phenylalanine or tryptophan closes the CDR3, a read error is the likely cause. The chain is built from TRBV5-1 and TRBJ2-5; possibly TRBD2 for D (5 bases). CDR3 length: 13 residues. Germline lookup yields CDR1 SGHRS and CDR2 YFSETQ. The V and J ends lost 5 bases and 5 bases respectively, with 13 bases between them. The CDR3 nucleotides read TGCGCCAGCAGTTACGAGAGGGCGGAGACCCAGTACCTC. Translating gives CASSYERAETQYL.

This clone was picked up a small number of times. A read error may be the cause here, since a much bigger clone is one base away. CDR3 nucleotides: TGTGCCAGCAGCTCCATCTCCGGGACTAGCGGGGGATTGGGCGGGGAGCTGTTTTTT. This translates into CASSSISGTSGGLGGELFF. The gene calls are TRBV11-1 and TRBJ2-2; 14 bases line up with TRBD2. Germline CDR1 SGHAT, CDR2 FQDESV (reference sequence). The ends lost 4 bases at V and 7 bases at J; junction bases unmatched: 14. This CDR3 is 19 amino acids long. Filled out from reference TRBV11-1 and TRBJ2-2, the complete variable domain reads EAEVAQSPRYKITEKSQAVAFWCDPISGHATLYWYRQILGQGPELLVQFQDESVVDDSQLPKDRFSAERLKGVDSTLKIQPAELGDSAMYLCASSSISGTSGGLGGELFFGEGSRLTVL.

This clone was seen many times. The chain uses TRBV12-3 or TRBV12-4 and TRBJ1-3; D ambiguous. V dropped 8 bases and J dropped 0 bases, with 11 bases sitting between them. CDR3 length: 14 amino acids. The CDR3 loop reads CASEGWGSGNTIYF. Written as DNA, the CDR3 is TGTGCCAGCGAGGGATGGGGCTCTGGAAACACCATATATTTT.

This clone was detected many times. The chain links TRBV5-1 to TRBJ1-1, with 8 nucleotides matching TRBD1. The germline CDR1 and CDR2 sequences are SGHRS and YFSETQ. The CDR3 has 18 amino acids. Trimming cost V 0 bases and J 1 base; bases outside gene matches: 11. CDR3 loop: CASSLGLRQGAGNTEAFF. The DNA of the CDR3 is TGCGCCAGCAGCTTGGGGCTGAGGCAGGGGGCGGGGAACACTGAAGCTTTCTTT.

This clone has a count of ten or more. This chain joins TRBV12-3 or TRBV12-4 and TRBJ1-1; the D is unclear. This CDR3 comprises 14 residues. V lost 4 bases and J 4 bases, leaving 13 bases between the germline ends. CDR3 protein: CASSSRTRGTEAFF. The CDR3 coding sequence is TGTGCCAGCAGTTCACGGACTCGGGGCACTGAAGCTTTCTTT.

The table lists this clone with a few counts. A much more abundant neighbour one base away suggests this may be a read error. This sequence joins TRBV20-1 and TRBJ1-5; 9 positions match TRBD1. CDR1 DFQATT and CDR2 SNEGSKA come from the germline V gene (reference sequence). This CDR3 has 13 amino acids. The CDR3 protein is CSARTGDNQPRHF. CDR3 DNA: TGCAGCGCCCGGACAGGGGACAATCAGCCCCGGCATTTT.

In this sample, this clone turned up many times. The same CDR3 arises from other DNA sequences in this sample as well. This rearrangement joins TRBV5-1 to TRBJ2-7, with D uncertain. Trimming shortened V by 1 base and J by 2 bases, and 4 bases separated the two germline ends. Per germline, CDR1 SGHRS and CDR2 YFSETQ. CDR3 length: 12 residues. The CDR3 protein is CASSLRPYEQYF. CDR3 nucleotide sequence: TGCGCCAGCAGCTTGCGGCCCTACGAGCAGTACTTC. The full variable domain, its missing parts supplied by reference TRBV5-1 and TRBJ2-7, is KAGVTQTPRYLIKTRGQQVTLSCSPISGHRSVSWYQQTPGQGLQFLFEYFSETQRNKGNFPGRFSGRQFSNSRSEMNVSTLELGDSALYLCASSLRPYEQYFGPGTRLTVT.

Concerning this clone: A much bigger clone sits one base away, suggesting this may be a read error. This sequence joins TRBV10-2 and TRBJ2-7, with 7 bases matching TRBD1. The CDR3 sequence is 14 residues long. Germline loops: CDR1 WSHSY, CDR2 SAAADI. The CDR3 spells CASGRGQDSYDQYF. The DNA for the CDR3 is TGCGCCAGCGGACGTGGACAGGACTCCTACGATCAGTACTTC.

In its sample, this clone was seen many times. The V call is TRBV5-5, the J call TRBJ2-1; unclear D gene. V was clipped by 0 bases and J by 7 bases, with 11 bases between them. The CDR3 runs 14 residues. The germline CDR1 and CDR2 sequences are SGHKS and YYEKEE (reference sequence). CDR3 in DNA: TGTGCCAGCAGCTTGGAAGTTAGTGAGAATGAGCAGTTCTTC. Translated, it gives CASSLEVSENEQFF.

This clone was detected ten times or more. The gene calls are TRBV11-3 and TRBJ2-2; 8 nucleotides match TRBD1. The germline CDR1 and CDR2 sequences are SGHNT and YENEEA. The CDR3 sequence is 16 residues long. V lost 1 base to trimming and J lost 2 bases; unmatched junction nucleotides: 3. CDR3 protein: CASSLVGQGNTGELFF. CDR3 coding DNA: TGTGCCAGCAGCTTAGTCGGACAGGGTAACACCGGGGAGCTGTTTTTT.

This clone was counted ten times or more. The rearrangement joins TRBV6-1 to TRBJ2-3; TRBD2 matches at 11 bases. Per the germline V gene, CDR1 is MNHNS and CDR2 is SASEGT. Trimming at V came to 7 bases and at J to 0 bases, leaving 3 bases not matched to a gene. The CDR3 extends over 15 amino acids. The CDR3 DNA reads TGTGCCAGCAATAGCGGGAGGGCTAGCACAGATACGCAGTATTTT. Encoded protein: CASNSGRASTDTQYF.

This clone has a count of ten or more. The chain employs TRBV6-5 and TRBJ2-3; 7 nucleotides align to TRBD1. CDR3 length: 17 residues. Germline CDR1 MNHEY, CDR2 SVGAGI. V lost 2 bases to trimming and J lost 6 bases; unmatched junction nucleotides: 14. The CDR3 nucleotides are TGTGCCAGCAGTTACCGAACTGGTGCAGGGGGTGGGGATACGCAGTATTTT. This gives the protein CASSYRTGAGGGDTQYF.

This clone showed up many times. This sequence joins TRBV6-2 or TRBV6-3 and TRBJ2-1; perhaps TRBD2 as D (5 bases). Trimming stripped 3 bases from V and 0 bases from J, with 6 bases between. The CDR3 loop spans 14 amino acids. The germline V gene has CDR1 MNHEY and CDR2 SVGEGT. The CDR3 region has the DNA TGTGCCAGCAGTTATACTAGCTCCTACAATGAGCAGTTCTTC. Its translation is CASSYTSSYNEQFF.

Ten or more counts support this clone. At the DNA level, this CDR3 is encoded by other sequences in the same sample as well. V is TRBV6-4 and J is TRBJ2-2; 8 bases map to TRBD2. This CDR3 has 14 residues. Germline V lookup: CDR1 MRHNA, CDR2 SNTAGT. Unmatched junction bases numbered 3, after V lost 2 bases and J lost 7 bases. For the CDR3, the DNA is TGTGCCAGCAGTGACGGTAGCGGGAACGGGGAGCTGTTTTTT. This codes for CASSDGSGNGELFF.

The rearrangement uses TRBV7-3 and TRBJ1-4; D gene ambiguous. The CDR3 loop spans 16 amino acids. Trimming left V 5 bases short and J 6 bases short, with 19 bases between. The germline V gene has CDR1 SGHTA and CDR2 FQGTGA. The CDR3 loop reads CASSTHPDLRHEKLFF. Here the CDR3 DNA reads TGTGCCAGCAGCACACACCCGGACCTAAGGCATGAAAAACTGTTTTTT.

This clone occurred many times. The chain is built from TRBV12-3 or TRBV12-4 and TRBJ1-5; the D gene is possibly TRBD1 (6 bases). The CDR3 covers 17 residues. Trimming removed 3 bases from V and 1 base from J, with 16 bases in between. CDR3 protein: CASSFRGTDRSNQPQHF. The CDR3 region has the DNA TGTGCCAGCAGTTTTAGGGGGACCGACAGGAGCAATCAGCCCCAGCATTTT.

This clone was counted only a few times. The J gene is TRBJ2-1, the V gene TRBV20-1, with 12 bases matching TRBD2. The CDR3 length is 15 residues. J gave up 7 bases and V 6 bases, and 10 bases lay outside the gene matches. CDR1 is DFQATT, CDR2 SNEGSKA, per germline (reference sequence). The CDR3 spells CSARGGTSGRNEQFF. CDR3 sequence (DNA): TGCAGTGCGCGAGGGGGCACTAGCGGGAGGAATGAGCAGTTCTTC.